The source of this T cell receptor beta chain is a study of post-analysis software for immune sequencing data. Study outcomes and limitations: When the samples were clustered directly with F measure, those that had been prepared in the same batch showed strong co-clustering. With TRBV5-6, TRBV5-1 and TRBV20-1 included, about 5 TRBV segments were more frequent in patients than in controls.

As regards this clonotype: The antigen is not known.

cDNA libraries for TCR beta contained unique molecular identifiers. Starting from approximately 1 to 10 million T cells, the study yielded 460,000 or so cDNA molecules. From the PCR reads, TCRdb called clonotypes with MiXCR, one entry per CDR3 protein. The sample includes roughly 540,000 distinct CDR3 sequences, 30% to 40% seen only once; the top ten take around 6.1%. The CDR3 runs 16 residues. Germline-derived CDR1 and CDR2 are SGHNT and YYREEE (reference sequence). The junction had 11 bases not matched to a gene; V was cut back by 4 bases and J by 5 bases. This chain joins TRBV5-4 and TRBJ1-2; 10 positions agree with TRBD1. Sequenced: blood. The TCR was taken from a girl aged 2 to 17 with multiple sclerosis. The CDR3 region is CASSGRRQGAYYGYTF. The DNA of the CDR3 is TGTGCCAGCAGCGGGAGGAGACAGGGGGCGTATTATGGCTACACCTTC.